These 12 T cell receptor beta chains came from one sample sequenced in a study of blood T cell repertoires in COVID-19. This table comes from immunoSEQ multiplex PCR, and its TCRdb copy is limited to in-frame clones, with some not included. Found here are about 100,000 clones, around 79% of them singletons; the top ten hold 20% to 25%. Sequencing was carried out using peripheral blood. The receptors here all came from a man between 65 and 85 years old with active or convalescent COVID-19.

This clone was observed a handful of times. The CDR3 DNA reads as TGCGCCAGCAGCTTCTACGCCCGGGACAGGCCCTCATACGAGCAGTACTTC. It codes for CASSFYARDRPSYEQYF. The V gene is TRBV5-1, the J gene TRBJ2-7; 8 bases map to TRBD1. Germline V CDR1 and CDR2: SGHRS, YFSETQ. This CDR3 region has 17 residues. The V gene end was trimmed by 2 bases and the J gene end by 4 bases; junction bases not matched to a gene: 14.

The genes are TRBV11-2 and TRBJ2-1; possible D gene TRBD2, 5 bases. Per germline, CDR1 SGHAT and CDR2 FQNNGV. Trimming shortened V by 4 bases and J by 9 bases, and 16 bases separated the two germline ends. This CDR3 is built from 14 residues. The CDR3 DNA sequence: TGTGCCAGCAGCTCACTTGGGGAGTACGGTGAGCAGTTCTTC. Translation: CASSSLGEYGEQFF.

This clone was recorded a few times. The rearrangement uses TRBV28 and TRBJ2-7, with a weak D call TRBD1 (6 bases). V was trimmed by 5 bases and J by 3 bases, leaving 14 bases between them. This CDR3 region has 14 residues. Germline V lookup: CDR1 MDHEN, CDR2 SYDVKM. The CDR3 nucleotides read TGTGCCAGCAGTCTCACTGGGGGCCACTACGAGCAGTACTTC. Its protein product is CASSLTGGHYEQYF.

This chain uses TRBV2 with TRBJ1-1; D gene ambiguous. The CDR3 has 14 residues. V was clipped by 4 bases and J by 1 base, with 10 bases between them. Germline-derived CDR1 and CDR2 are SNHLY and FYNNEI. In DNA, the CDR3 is TGTGCCAGCAGTGGTGGGCAGCCGAACACTGAAGCTTTCTTT. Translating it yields CASSGGQPNTEAFF. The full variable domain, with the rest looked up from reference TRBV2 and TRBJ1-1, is EPEVTQTPSHQVTQMGQEVILRCVPISNHLYFYWYRQILGQKVEFLVSFYNNEISEKSEIFDDQFSVERPDGSNFTLKIRSTKLEDSAMYFCASSGGQPNTEAFFGQGTRLTVV.

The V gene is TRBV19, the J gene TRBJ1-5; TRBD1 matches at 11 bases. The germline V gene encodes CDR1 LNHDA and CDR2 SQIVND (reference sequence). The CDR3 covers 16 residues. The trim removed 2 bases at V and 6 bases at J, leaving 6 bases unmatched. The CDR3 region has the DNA TGTGCCAGTAGTATATCCGGACAGGGGGCGGGTCAGCCCCAGCATTTT. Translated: CASSISGQGAGQPQHF.

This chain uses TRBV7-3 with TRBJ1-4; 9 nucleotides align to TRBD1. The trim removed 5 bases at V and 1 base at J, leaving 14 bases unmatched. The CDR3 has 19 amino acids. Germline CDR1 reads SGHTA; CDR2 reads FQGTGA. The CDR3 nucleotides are TGTGCCAGCAGCCCTCCGCCACAGGGGGCGTTGAGAACTAATGAAAAACTGTTTTTT. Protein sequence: CASSPPPQGALRTNEKLFF.

The CDR3 reads CASSLSRDRVVGELFF. Written as DNA, the CDR3 is TGTGCCAGCAGCCTATCGAGGGACAGGGTGGTTGGGGAGCTGTTTTTT. This chain connects TRBV7-8 to TRBJ2-2; TRBD1 matches at 9 bases. CDR1 and CDR2 (germline): SGHVS, FQNEAQ. CDR3 length: 16 residues. V gave up 5 bases and J gave up 8 bases; unmatched junction bases: 12.

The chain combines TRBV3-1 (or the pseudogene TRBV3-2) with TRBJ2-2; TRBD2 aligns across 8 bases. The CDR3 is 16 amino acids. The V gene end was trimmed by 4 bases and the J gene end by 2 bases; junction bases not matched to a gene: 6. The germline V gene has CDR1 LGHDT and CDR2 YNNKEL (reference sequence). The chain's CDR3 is CASSLLSGGNTGELFF. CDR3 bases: TGTGCCAGCAGCCTTTTGAGCGGGGGTAACACCGGGGAGCTGTTTTTT.

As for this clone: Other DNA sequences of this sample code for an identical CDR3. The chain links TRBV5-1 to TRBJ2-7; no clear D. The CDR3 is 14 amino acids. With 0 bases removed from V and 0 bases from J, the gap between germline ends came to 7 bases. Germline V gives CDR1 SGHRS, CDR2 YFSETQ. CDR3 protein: CASSLDPSSYEQYF. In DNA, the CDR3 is TGCGCCAGCAGCTTGGACCCCAGCTCCTACGAGCAGTACTTC.

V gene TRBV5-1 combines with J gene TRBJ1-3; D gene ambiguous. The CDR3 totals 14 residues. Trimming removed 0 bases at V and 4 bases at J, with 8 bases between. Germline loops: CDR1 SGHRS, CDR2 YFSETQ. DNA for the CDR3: TGCGCCAGCAGCTTGGGAACGGTCGGAAACACCATATATTTT. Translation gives CASSLGTVGNTIYF.

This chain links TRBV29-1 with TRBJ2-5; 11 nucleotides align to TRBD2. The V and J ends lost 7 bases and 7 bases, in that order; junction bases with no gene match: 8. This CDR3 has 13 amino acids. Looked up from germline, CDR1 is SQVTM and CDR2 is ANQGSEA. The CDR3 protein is CSALAGGPWTQYF. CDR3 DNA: TGCAGCGCTTTAGCGGGAGGGCCTTGGACCCAGTACTTC.

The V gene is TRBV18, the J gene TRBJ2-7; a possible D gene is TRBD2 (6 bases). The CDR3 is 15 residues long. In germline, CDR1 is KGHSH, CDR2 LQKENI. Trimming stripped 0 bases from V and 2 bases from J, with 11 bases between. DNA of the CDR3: TGTGCCAGCTCACCACCCGGCGGGGAAGCCTACGAGCAGTACTTC. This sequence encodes CASSPPGGEAYEQYF.